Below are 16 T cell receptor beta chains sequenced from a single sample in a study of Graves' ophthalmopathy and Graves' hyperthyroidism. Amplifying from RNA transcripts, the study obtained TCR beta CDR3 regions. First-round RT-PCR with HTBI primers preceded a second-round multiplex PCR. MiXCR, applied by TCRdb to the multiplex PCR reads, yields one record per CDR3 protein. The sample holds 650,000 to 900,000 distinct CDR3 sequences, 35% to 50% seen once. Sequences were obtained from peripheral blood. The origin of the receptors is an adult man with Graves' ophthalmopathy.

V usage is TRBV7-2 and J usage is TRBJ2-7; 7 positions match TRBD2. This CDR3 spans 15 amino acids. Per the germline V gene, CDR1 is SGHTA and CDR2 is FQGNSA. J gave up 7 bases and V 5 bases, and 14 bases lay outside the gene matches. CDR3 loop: CASSLIGTITREQYF. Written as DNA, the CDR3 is TGTGCCAGCAGCCTCATCGGGACTATCACGAGGGAGCAGTACTTC.

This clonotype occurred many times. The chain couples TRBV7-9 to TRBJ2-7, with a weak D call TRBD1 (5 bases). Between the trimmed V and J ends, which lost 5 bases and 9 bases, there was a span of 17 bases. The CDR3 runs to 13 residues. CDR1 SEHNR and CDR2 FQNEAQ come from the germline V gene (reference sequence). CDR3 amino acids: CASSQLQVDGQYF. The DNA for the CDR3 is TGTGCCAGCAGCCAACTACAGGTAGATGGGCAGTACTTC. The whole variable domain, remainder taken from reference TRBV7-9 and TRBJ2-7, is DTGVSQNPRHKITKRGQNVTFRCDPISEHNRLYWYRQTLGQGPEFLTYFQNEAQLEKSRLLSDRFSAERPKGSFSTLEIQRTEQGDSAMYLCASSQLQVDGQYFGPGTRLTVT.

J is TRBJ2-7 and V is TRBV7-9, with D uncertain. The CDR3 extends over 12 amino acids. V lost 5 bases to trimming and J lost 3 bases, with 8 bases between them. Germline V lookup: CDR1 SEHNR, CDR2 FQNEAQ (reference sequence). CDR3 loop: CASSEFYYEQYF. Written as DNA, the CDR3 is TGTGCCAGCAGCGAATTTTACTACGAGCAGTACTTC. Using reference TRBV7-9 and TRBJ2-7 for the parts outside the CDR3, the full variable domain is DTGVSQNPRHKITKRGQNVTFRCDPISEHNRLYWYRQTLGQGPEFLTYFQNEAQLEKSRLLSDRFSAERPKGSFSTLEIQRTEQGDSAMYLCASSEFYYEQYFGPGTRLTVT.

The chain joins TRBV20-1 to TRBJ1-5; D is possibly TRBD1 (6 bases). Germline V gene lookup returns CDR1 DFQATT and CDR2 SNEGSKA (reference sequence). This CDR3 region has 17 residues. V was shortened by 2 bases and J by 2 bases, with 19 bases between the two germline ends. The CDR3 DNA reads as TGCAGTGCTAGAAAAGGCGGATCGGCAGGGGGCAATCAGCCCCAGCATTTT. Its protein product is CSARKGGSAGGNQPQHF.

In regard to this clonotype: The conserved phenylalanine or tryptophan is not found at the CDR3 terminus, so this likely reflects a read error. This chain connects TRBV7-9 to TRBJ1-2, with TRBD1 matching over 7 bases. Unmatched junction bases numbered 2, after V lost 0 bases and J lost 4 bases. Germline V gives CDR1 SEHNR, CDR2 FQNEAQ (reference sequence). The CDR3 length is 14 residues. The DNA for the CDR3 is TGTGCCAGCAGCTTAGCGGGACAGATCTATGGCTACACCCTC. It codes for CASSLAGQIYGYTL.

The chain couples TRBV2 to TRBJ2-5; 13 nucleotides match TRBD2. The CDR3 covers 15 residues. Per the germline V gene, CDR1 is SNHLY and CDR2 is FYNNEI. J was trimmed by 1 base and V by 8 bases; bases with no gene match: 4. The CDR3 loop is CASVGTSGAQETQYF. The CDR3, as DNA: TGTGCCAGCGTAGGGACTAGCGGGGCCCAAGAGACCCAGTACTTC.

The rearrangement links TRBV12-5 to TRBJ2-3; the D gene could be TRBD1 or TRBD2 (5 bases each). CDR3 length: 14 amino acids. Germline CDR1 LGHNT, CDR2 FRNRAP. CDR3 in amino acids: CASSYDGAADTQYF. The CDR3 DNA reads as TGTGCCAGCAGTTACGACGGGGCAGCAGATACGCAGTATTTT.

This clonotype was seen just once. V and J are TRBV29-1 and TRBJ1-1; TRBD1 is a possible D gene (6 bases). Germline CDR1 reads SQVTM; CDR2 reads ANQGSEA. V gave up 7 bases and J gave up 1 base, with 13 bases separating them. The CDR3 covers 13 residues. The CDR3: CSERRGQNTEAFF. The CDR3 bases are TGCAGCGAGCGAAGGGGACAGAACACTGAAGCTTTCTTT.

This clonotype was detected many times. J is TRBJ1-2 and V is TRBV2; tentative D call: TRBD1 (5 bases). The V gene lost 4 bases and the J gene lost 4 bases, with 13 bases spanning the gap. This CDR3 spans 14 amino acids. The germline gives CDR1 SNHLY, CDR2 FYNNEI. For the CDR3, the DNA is TGTGCCAGCAGTGGACTCGACAGAATCTATGGCTACACCTTC. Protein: CASSGLDRIYGYTF.

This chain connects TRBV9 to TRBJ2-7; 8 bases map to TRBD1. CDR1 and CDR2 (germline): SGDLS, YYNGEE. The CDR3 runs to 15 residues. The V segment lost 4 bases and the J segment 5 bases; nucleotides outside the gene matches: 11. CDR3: CASSLEPTTGDEQYF. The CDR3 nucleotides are TGTGCCAGCAGCCTCGAACCCACGACAGGGGACGAGCAGTACTTC.

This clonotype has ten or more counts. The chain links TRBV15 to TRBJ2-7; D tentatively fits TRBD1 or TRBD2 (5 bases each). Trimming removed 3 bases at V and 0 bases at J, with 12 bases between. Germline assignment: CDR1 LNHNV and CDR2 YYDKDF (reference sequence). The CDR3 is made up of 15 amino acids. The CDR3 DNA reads TGTGCCACCAGCAGCCGGGACGCCCGCTCCTACGAGCAGTACTTC. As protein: CATSSRDARSYEQYF. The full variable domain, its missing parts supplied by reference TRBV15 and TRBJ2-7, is DAMVIQNPRYQVTQFGKPVTLSCSQTLNHNVMYWYQQKSSQAPKLLFHYYDKDFNNEADTPDNFQSRRPNTSFCFLDIRSPGLGDTAMYLCATSSRDARSYEQYFGPGTRLTVT.

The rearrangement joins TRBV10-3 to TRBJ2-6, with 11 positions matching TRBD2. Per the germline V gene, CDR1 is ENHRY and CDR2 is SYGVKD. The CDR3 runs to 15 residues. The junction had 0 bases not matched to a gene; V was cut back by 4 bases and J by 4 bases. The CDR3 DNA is TGTGCCATCAGTGGGACTAGCGGGGGGGCCAACGTCCTGACTTTC. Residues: CAISGTSGGANVLTF.

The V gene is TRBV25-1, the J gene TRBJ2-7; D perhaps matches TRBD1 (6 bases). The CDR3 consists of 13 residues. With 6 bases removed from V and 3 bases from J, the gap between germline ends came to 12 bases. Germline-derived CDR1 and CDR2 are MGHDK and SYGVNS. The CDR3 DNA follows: TGTGCCAGCAGACTCCGGGACATCTACGAGCAGTACTTC. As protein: CASRLRDIYEQYF.

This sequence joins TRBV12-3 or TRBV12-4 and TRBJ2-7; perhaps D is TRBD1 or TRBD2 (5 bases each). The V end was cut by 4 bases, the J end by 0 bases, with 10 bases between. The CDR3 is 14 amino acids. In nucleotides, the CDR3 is TGTGCCAGCAGTTATGGGGGAGCCTCCTACGAGCAGTACTTC. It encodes CASSYGGASYEQYF.

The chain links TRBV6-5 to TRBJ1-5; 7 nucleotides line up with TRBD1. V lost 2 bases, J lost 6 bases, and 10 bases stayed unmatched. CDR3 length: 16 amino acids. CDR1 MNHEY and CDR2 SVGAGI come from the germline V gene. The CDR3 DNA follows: TGTGCCAGCAGTTACACCTGGACAGGCCGGGGTCAGCCCCAGCATTTT. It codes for CASSYTWTGRGQPQHF.

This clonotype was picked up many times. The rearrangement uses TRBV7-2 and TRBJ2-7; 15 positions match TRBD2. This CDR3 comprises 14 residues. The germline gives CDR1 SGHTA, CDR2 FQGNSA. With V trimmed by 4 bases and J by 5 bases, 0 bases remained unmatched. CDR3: CASSWTSGRDEQYF. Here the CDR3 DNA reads TGTGCCAGCAGCTGGACTAGCGGGAGGGACGAGCAGTACTTC.